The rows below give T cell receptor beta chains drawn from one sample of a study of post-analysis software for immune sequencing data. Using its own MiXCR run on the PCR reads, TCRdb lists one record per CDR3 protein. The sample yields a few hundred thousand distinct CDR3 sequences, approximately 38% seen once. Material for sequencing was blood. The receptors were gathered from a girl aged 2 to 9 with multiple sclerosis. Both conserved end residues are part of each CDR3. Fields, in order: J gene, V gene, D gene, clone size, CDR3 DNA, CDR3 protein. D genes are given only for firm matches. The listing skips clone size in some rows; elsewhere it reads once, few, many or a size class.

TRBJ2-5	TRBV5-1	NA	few	TGCGCCAGCAGCTTGGGCCAGATAGAGGGAGAGACCCAGTACTTC	CASSLGQIEGETQYF
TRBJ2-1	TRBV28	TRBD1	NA	TGTGCCAGCAGTTTAGTAATTTGGTTCACAGGGGGCTTCAATGAGCAGTTCTTC	CASSLVIWFTGGFNEQFF
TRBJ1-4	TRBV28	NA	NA	TGTGCCAGCAGTCCCTTATACGGTTTTAATGAAAAACTGTTTTTT	CASSPLYGFNEKLFF
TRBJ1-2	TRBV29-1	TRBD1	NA	TGCAGCGTCGAGACAGGGGTTGGCTACACCTTC	CSVETGVGYTF
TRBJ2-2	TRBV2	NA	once	TGTGCCAGCAGTGTCCAGAGCACCGGGGAGCTGTTTTTT	CASSVQSTGELFF
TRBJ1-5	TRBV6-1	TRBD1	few	TGTGCCAGCAGTGTGACAGGGGGCATGGGCAATCAGCCCCAGCATTTT	CASSVTGGMGNQPQHF
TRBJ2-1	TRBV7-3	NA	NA	TGTGCCAGCAGCTTAATAGGGGGGGAAAATGAGCAGTTCTTC	CASSLIGGENEQFF
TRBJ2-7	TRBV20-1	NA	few	TGCAGTGCTACGGGTCTGGGGGGACAGTCCTACGAGCAGTACTTC	CSATGLGGQSYEQYF
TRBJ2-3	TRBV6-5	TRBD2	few	TGTGCCAGCAGTCGAGGGACTAGCAGCCGCACAGATACGCAGTATTTT	CASSRGTSSRTDTQYF
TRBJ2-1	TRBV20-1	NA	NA	TGCAGTGCTAGAGCGGACTCCTACAATGAGCAGTTCTTC	CSARADSYNEQFF
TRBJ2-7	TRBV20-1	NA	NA	TGCAGTGCTAGAATTATCAACTCCTACGAGCAGTACTTC	CSARIINSYEQYF
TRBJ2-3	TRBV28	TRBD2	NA	TGTGCCAGCAGTTTTAATAGCGGGGGCCTCACAGATACGCGGTATTTT	CASSFNSGGLTDTRYF
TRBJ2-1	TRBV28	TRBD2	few	TGTGCCAGCAGTTTAGTGCCTAGCGGGACCACCAATGAGCAGTTCTTC	CASSLVPSGTTNEQFF
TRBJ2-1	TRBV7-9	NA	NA	TGTGCCAGCAGCTACGGGGGTTATACAAGAGTCAATGAGCAGTTCTTC	CASSYGGYTRVNEQFF
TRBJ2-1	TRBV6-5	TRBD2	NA	TGTGCCAGCAGTTACTCGGCCACTTTGGCGGGAGGGCGTCACAATGAGCAGTTCTTC	CASSYSATLAGGRHNEQFF
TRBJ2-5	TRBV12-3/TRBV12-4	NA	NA	TGTGCCAGCAGCCCACTAGCTAATGGAGAGACCCAGTACTTC	CASSPLANGETQYF
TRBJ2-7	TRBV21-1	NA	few	TGTGCCAGAAAAACAAACGACCGGACTAGCGGGTTCTACGAGCAGTACTTC	CARKTNDRTSGFYEQYF
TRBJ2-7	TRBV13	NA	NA	TGTGCCAGCAGCTTAGTATCGGGCAGGGGCGACTACGAGCAGTACTTC	CASSLVSGRGDYEQYF
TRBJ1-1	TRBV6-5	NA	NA	TGTGCCAGCAGTCTCAACCAGGGGATTGACACTGAAGCTTTCTTT	CASSLNQGIDTEAFF
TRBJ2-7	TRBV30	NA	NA	TGTGCCTGGAGTGTAGTGACTGCTTACTACGAGCAGTACTTC	CAWSVVTAYYEQYF
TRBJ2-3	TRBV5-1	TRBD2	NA	TGCGCCAGCACACCAGGACTAGCGGACACAGATACGCAGTATTTT	CASTPGLADTDTQYF
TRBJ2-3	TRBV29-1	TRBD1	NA	TGCAGCGTTAACAGGGGAGATACGCAGTATTTT	CSVNRGDTQYF
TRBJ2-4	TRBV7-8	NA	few	TGTGCCAGCAGCTTATGGGCAGGGCCGGGCCATCGGGCCAAAAACATTCAGTACTTC	CASSLWAGPGHRAKNIQYF
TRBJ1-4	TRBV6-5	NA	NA	TGTGCCAGTGGGAGGGTTTTCGGTGGAAATGAAAAACTGTTTTTT	CASGRVFGGNEKLFF
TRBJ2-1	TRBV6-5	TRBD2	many	TGTGCCAGCAAGCCTCGACTAGCGGGGGACAATGAGCAGTTCTTC	CASKPRLAGDNEQFF
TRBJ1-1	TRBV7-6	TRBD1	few	TGTGCCAGCAGCTTCTTCAGGACAGGGCAGTTAAACACTGAAGCTTTCTTT	CASSFFRTGQLNTEAFF
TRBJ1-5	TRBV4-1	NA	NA	TGCGCCAGCAGCCTCGGGGTGATGGAGCCCCAGCATTTT	CASSLGVMEPQHF
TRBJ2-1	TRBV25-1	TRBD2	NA	TGTGCCAGCAGTGCCCCCCCGACTAGCGAATCCTACAATGAGCAGTTCTTC	CASSAPPTSESYNEQFF
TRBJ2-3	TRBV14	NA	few	TGTGCCAGCAGCCACGCGAGGGCAGGGGTGTACGATACGCAGTATTTT	CASSHARAGVYDTQYF
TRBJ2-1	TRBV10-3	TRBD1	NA	TGTGCCATCAGTGACGCCGGGACAGGGAATGAGCAGTTCTTC	CAISDAGTGNEQFF
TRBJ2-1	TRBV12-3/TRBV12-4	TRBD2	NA	TGTGCCAGCAGTTTTTTGTCTCCTAGCGGGACCCAGCAGTTCTTC	CASSFLSPSGTQQFF
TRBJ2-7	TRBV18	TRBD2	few	TGTGCCAGCTCACCTAATCTAGCGGGCTCCTACGAGCAGTACTTC	CASSPNLAGSYEQYF
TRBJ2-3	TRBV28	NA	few	TGTGCCAGCAGTCCTCGACAGTTCACAGATACGCAGTATTTT	CASSPRQFTDTQYF
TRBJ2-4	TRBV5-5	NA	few	TGTGCCAGCAGCCCAGGGCGGGTACACACAGTAGCCGCCAAAAACATTCAGTACTTC	CASSPGRVHTVAAKNIQYF
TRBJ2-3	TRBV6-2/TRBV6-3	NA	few	TGTGCCAGCAGTTACGGCTCAGATACGCAGTATTTT	CASSYGSDTQYF
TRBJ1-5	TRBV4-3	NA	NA	TGCGCCAGCAGCCAAGAAAGCAATCAGCCCCAGCATTTT	CASSQESNQPQHF
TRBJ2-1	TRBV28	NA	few	TGTGCCACCGGTCTGGCCTCCTACAATGAGCAGTTCTTC	CATGLASYNEQFF
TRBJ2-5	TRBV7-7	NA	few	TGTGCTAGCAGCTTAGCAGGGGCAGGCGAGACCCAGTACTTC	CASSLAGAGETQYF
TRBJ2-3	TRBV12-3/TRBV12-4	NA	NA	TGTGCCAGCAACGTGGGGGGAACAGATGCGCAGTATTTT	CASNVGGTDAQYF
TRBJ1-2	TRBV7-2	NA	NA	TGTGCCAGCAGCTTAAGGAGAAGTGGCTACACCTTC	CASSLRRSGYTF
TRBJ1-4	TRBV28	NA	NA	TGTGCCAGCAGCGCAGGGTTGGGGAATGAAAAACTGTTTTTT	CASSAGLGNEKLFF
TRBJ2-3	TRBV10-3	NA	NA	TGTGCCATCAGTGAGGCGATAACAGATACGCAGTATTTT	CAISEAITDTQYF
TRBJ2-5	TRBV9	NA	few	TGTGCCAGCAGCTCATGGCGGGGTCCAGAGACCCAGTACTTC	CASSSWRGPETQYF
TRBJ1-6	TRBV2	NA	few	TGTGCCAGCAGCGAGCAGGGGCGATCACCCCTCCACTTT	CASSEQGRSPLHF
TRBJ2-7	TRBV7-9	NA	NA	TGTGCCAGCAGCCCACAGGATCTTTACGAGCAGTACTTC	CASSPQDLYEQYF
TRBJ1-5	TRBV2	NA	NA	TGTGCCAGCAGGGTCGGGCAGCCCCAGCATTTT	CASRVGQPQHF
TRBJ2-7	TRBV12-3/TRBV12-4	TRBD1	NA	TGTGCCAGCACCCTAAACAGGGGCACCTACGAGCAGTACTTC	CASTLNRGTYEQYF
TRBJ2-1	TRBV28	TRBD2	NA	TGTGCCAGCAGGGGGTACCGACTAGCGGTAAACAATGAGCAGTTCTTC	CASRGYRLAVNNEQFF
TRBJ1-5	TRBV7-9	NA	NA	TGTGCCAGCAGCCCTGGGCCCCCAGGGAGCAATCAGCCCCAGCATTTT	CASSPGPPGSNQPQHF
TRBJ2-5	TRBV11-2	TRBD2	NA	TGTGCCAGCAGGATAGCGGGGGGCCTCCAAGAGACCCAGTACTTC	CASRIAGGLQETQYF
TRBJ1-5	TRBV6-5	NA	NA	TGTGCCAGCAGTTACAGCACGGGCCAGCCCCAGCATTTT	CASSYSTGQPQHF
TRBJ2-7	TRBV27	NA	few	TGTGCCAGCAGTATGGGACGGATGAGCTACGAGCAGTACTTC	CASSMGRMSYEQYF
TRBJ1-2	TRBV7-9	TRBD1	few	TGTGCCAGCAGCTTGACAGGGGTCTGGGGCTACACCTTC	CASSLTGVWGYTF
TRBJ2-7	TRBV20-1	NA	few	TGCAGTGCTTATCTAACAGGGAGTGGCTACGAGCAGTACTTC	CSAYLTGSGYEQYF
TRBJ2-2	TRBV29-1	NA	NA	TGCAGCGTTTGCCACGTGAACACCGGGGAGCTGTTTTTT	CSVCHVNTGELFF
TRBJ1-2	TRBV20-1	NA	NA	TGCAGCTTTGGGGGTCTAGGCTACACCTTC	CSFGGLGYTF
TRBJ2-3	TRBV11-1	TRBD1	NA	TGTGCCAGCAGCTTAGGAGGGTTCTGGGACAGAGATACGCAGTATTTT	CASSLGGFWDRDTQYF
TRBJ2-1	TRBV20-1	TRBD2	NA	TGCAGTGCTAGAGATCCCGGGCTAGCGGGCAATGAGCAGTTCTTC	CSARDPGLAGNEQFF